The source of this T cell receptor beta chain is a study of control samples from healthy donors and cancer patients. The CDR3 runs 14 residues. Germline V gene lookup returns CDR1 SGHDN and CDR2 FVKESK. Trimming pared 2 bases from V and 3 bases from J, leaving 9 bases between. The data were produced by immunoSEQ multiplex PCR, yet TCRdb's version contains in-frame clones alone and is incomplete. The sample has roughly 170,000 clones, approximately 94% seen once. The sample taken for sequencing was blood. V gene TRBV14 combines with J gene TRBJ2-3; no clear D gene. The receptor was derived from a woman under 30 in good health. The CDR3 bases are TGTGCCAGCAGCCAAACTGTCTATACAGATACGCAGTATTTT. This encodes CASSQTVYTDTQYF.